The 17 T cell receptor beta chains in this list originate from one sample, sequenced in a study of T-cell memory formation after mild COVID-19. MiXCR, run by TCRdb on the 5' RACE reads, gives a single entry per CDR3 protein. The sample lists around 370,000 distinct CDR3 sequences, over 20% occurring once. The sample comprised PBMCs or a T cell subset sorted from them (not recorded which). These receptor sequences come from an adult woman who had mild COVID-19 (a few samples of this study predate the infection). Cell type and time point are not known.

This clonotype was seen a handful of times. V and J are TRBV12-3 or TRBV12-4 and TRBJ2-7; TRBD1 might be the D (6 bases). The CDR3 covers 12 residues. The V gene lost 8 bases and the J gene lost 3 bases, with 11 bases spanning the gap. The CDR3 sequence: CASGQGRYEQYF. The CDR3 nucleotides are TGTGCCAGCGGGCAGGGGCGCTACGAGCAGTACTTC.

The gene calls are TRBV12-3 or TRBV12-4 and TRBJ2-7; D uncertain. There are 14 residues in the CDR3. V lost 3 bases to trimming and J lost 2 bases, with 11 bases between them. CDR3 protein: CASSFLGETYEQYF. CDR3 in DNA: TGTGCCAGCAGTTTTTTAGGAGAAACCTACGAGCAGTACTTC.

The table lists this clonotype with a few counts. The chain recombines TRBV20-1 with TRBJ2-1; D not certain. Germline CDR1 reads DFQATT; CDR2 reads SNEGSKA (reference sequence). Trimming left V 3 bases short and J 9 bases short, with 18 bases between. The CDR3 length is 14 residues. CDR3 nucleotides: TGCAGTGCTAGTCCGAGAAACCTACAATTTGAGCAGTTCTTC. It specifies CSASPRNLQFEQFF.

This clonotype was picked up a small number of times. The J gene is TRBJ2-1, the V gene TRBV30, with 8 positions matching TRBD2. This CDR3 has 14 amino acids. The V gene end was trimmed by 2 bases and the J gene end by 2 bases; junction bases not matched to a gene: 2. From germline, CDR1 is GTSNPN and CDR2 SVGIG (reference sequence). The CDR3 protein is CAWSILAAYNEQFF. DNA for the CDR3: TGTGCCTGGAGTATACTAGCGGCCTACAATGAGCAGTTCTTC.

The rearrangement links TRBV20-1 to TRBJ1-5; 7 bases match TRBD1. The CDR3 spans 16 residues. The J segment lost 0 bases and the V segment lost 1 base, leaving 6 bases of the junction unmatched. CDR1 is DFQATT, CDR2 SNEGSKA, per germline (reference sequence). In DNA form, the CDR3 reads TGCAGTGCTAGAGCAGGGGGGGTTTATAGCAATCAGCCCCAGCATTTT. This sequence encodes CSARAGGVYSNQPQHF.

This clonotype was recorded a few times. This rearrangement joins TRBV7-9 to TRBJ2-7, with D unclear. V shed 4 bases and J shed 12 bases, with 19 bases lying between them. Germline assignment: CDR1 SEHNR and CDR2 FQNEAQ (reference sequence). The CDR3 sequence is 13 residues long. The CDR3 bases are TGTGCCAGCAGCTCCCAGGTTGGGATCAGTTTGTACTTC. Protein: CASSSQVGISLYF. Complete variable domain (other parts from reference TRBV7-9 and TRBJ2-7): DTGVSQNPRHKITKRGQNVTFRCDPISEHNRLYWYRQTLGQGPEFLTYFQNEAQLEKSRLLSDRFSAERPKGSFSTLEIQRTEQGDSAMYLCASSSQVGISLYFGPGTRLTVT.

The chain has TRBV6-1 and TRBJ2-1; no definite D call. Germline V gene data show CDR1 as MNHNS and CDR2 as SASEGT. CDR3 size: 13 residues. Between the trimmed V and J ends, which lost 5 bases and 8 bases, there was a span of 13 bases. Written as DNA, the CDR3 is TGTGCCAGCAGTTTTGACACCCTCGATGAGCAGTTCTTC. It translates to CASSFDTLDEQFF.

The rearrangement links TRBV20-1 to TRBJ1-5, with TRBD1 identical over 8 bases. The germline V gene encodes CDR1 DFQATT and CDR2 SNEGSKA (reference sequence). V dropped 5 bases and J dropped 6; count of bases not matched to a gene: 18. The CDR3 sequence is 17 residues long. The CDR3 spells CSAADRTGIAGGQPQHF. The CDR3 nucleotides read TGCAGTGCTGCGGATAGGACAGGGATAGCCGGCGGTCAGCCCCAGCATTTT.

The chain couples TRBV5-1 to TRBJ1-1; 7 bases map to TRBD1. CDR1 and CDR2 from the germline V gene are SGHRS and YFSETQ. CDR3 length: 15 amino acids. Trimming at V came to 4 bases and at J to 1 base, leaving 7 bases not matched to a gene. CDR3 in DNA: TGCGCCAGCAGCGGAAGACAGGGTCGGAACACTGAAGCTTTCTTT. This gives the protein CASSGRQGRNTEAFF.

A few counts support this clonotype. The genes are TRBV29-1 and TRBJ2-1; 9 bases line up with TRBD2. Trimming took 2 bases from V and 6 from J; bases not matched to a gene: 5. The CDR3 totals 14 residues. Germline-derived CDR1 and CDR2 are SQVTM and ANQGSEA. This CDR3 reads CSVEMRGGLNEQFF. The CDR3 DNA reads TGCAGCGTTGAAATGCGGGGGGGCCTCAATGAGCAGTTCTTC.

This chain joins TRBV7-2 and TRBJ1-1; D is unresolved. Trimming cost V 1 base and J 8 bases, with 11 bases left between them. The CDR3 consists of 13 residues. Germline CDR1 reads SGHTA; CDR2 reads FQGNSA. Here the CDR3 reads CASSLVTGSEAFF. DNA of the CDR3: TGTGCCAGCAGCTTAGTTACTGGCAGCGAAGCTTTCTTT.

The chain employs TRBV12-3 or TRBV12-4 and TRBJ2-1; D remains ambiguous. This CDR3 region has 12 residues. The V end was cut by 3 bases, the J end by 10 bases, with 10 bases between. The CDR3 loop is CASSFYKNEQFF. In DNA, the CDR3 is TGTGCCAGCAGTTTCTATAAAAACGAGCAGTTCTTC.

A few counts support this clonotype. The chain combines TRBV5-6 with TRBJ2-7, with TRBD1 identical over 9 bases. CDR1 and CDR2 (germline): SGHDT, YYEEEE. CDR3 length: 15 residues. V was clipped by 3 bases and J by 3 bases; unmatched bases: 7. This CDR3 is CASSWLPGQGYEQYF. The CDR3 DNA reads TGTGCCAGCAGCTGGTTGCCGGGACAGGGCTACGAGCAGTACTTC.

This clonotype was seen a few times. The chain has TRBV7-8 and TRBJ2-1; 8 nucleotides line up with TRBD2. Germline CDR1 and CDR2: SGHVS and FQNEAQ. CDR3 length equals 15 residues. Unmatched junction bases numbered 8, after V lost 4 bases and J lost 6 bases. The CDR3 bases are TGTGCCAGCAGCTCCACGCGGGGGGCCCGCAATGAGCAGTTCTTC. This gives the protein CASSSTRGARNEQFF.

Many counts were recorded for this clonotype. The chain employs TRBV5-1 and TRBJ2-1; D is unresolved. V shed 1 base and J shed 4 bases, with 12 bases lying between them. This CDR3 is 15 amino acids long. Germline assignment: CDR1 SGHRS and CDR2 YFSETQ. Here the CDR3 DNA reads TGCGCCAGCAGCTTGAGACTCGAGGCTTACAATGAGCAGTTCTTC. It yields the protein CASSLRLEAYNEQFF. Full variable domain (remainder filled in from reference TRBV5-1 and TRBJ2-1): KAGVTQTPRYLIKTRGQQVTLSCSPISGHRSVSWYQQTPGQGLQFLFEYFSETQRNKGNFPGRFSGRQFSNSRSEMNVSTLELGDSALYLCASSLRLEAYNEQFFGPGTRLTVL.

This clonotype was recorded a few times. CDR3 protein: CASSQKDSLSSYEQYF. The DNA of the CDR3 is TGCGCCAGCAGCCAAAAGGACAGCCTTAGCTCCTACGAGCAGTACTTC. The chain recombines TRBV4-3 with TRBJ2-7; tentative D call: TRBD1 (6 bases). The CDR3 extends over 16 amino acids. Germline V gene data show CDR1 as LGHNA and CDR2 as YSLEER. Trimming cost V 2 bases and J 0 bases, with 14 bases left between them.

V usage is TRBV6-5 and J usage is TRBJ2-5; D is possibly TRBD2 (6 bases). There are 13 residues in the CDR3. The V gene's germline CDR1 is MNHEY and CDR2 SVGAGI. The V end lost 6 bases, the J end lost 4 bases, and 12 bases lay between the germline ends. The CDR3 here is CASRRDGGETQYF. The CDR3 DNA follows: TGTGCCAGCAGGCGGGACGGGGGAGAGACCCAGTACTTC.